This TCR beta chain is drawn from a study of long-term antiretroviral therapy in people with HIV. General study findings and limits: Drawn between the mid-2000s and the late 2010s, the blood was possibly obtained under older ART regimens.

J was trimmed by 0 bases and V by 8 bases; bases with no gene match: 8. CDR3 length: 16 residues. The V gene's germline CDR1 is KGHSH and CDR2 LQKENI. The assay used was immunoSEQ (version v3.0), run at survey level. Measured with immunoSEQ multiplex PCR; TCRdb has only the in-frame clones, and not every one. This sample has 30,000 to 50,000 clones, with less than 90% found just once. Specimens carried about 1-10 million cryopreserved PBMC before DNA extraction. As concerns this clone: Antigen unknown.

This clonotype originated in a woman between 18 and 29 years old with HIV. V and J are TRBV18 and TRBJ2-7, with 12 bases aligning to TRBD2. Sequencing was performed on unsorted PBMCs, taken just before starting antiretroviral therapy. The CDR3 sequence: CASHGTSGPTSYEQYF. As DNA, the CDR3 is TGTGCCAGCCACGGGACTAGCGGGCCGACCTCCTACGAGCAGTACTTC.